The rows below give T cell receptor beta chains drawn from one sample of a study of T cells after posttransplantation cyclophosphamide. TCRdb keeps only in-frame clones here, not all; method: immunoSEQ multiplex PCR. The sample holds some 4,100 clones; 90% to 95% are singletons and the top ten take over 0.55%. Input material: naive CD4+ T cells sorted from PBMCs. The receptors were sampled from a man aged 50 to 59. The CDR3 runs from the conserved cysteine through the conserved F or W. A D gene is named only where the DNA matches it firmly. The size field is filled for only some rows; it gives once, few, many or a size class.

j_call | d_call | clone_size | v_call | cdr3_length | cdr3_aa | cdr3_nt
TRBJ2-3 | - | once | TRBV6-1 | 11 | CASSLAATQYF | TGTGCCAGCAGTTTAGCCGCTACGCAGTATTTT
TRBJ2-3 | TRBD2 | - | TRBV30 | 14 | CAWSLGLATDTQYF | TGTGCCTGGAGTTTGGGACTAGCTACAGATACGCAGTATTTT
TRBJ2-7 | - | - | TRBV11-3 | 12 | CASSLARGEQYF | TGTGCCAGCAGCTTAGCTCGGGGCGAGCAGTACTTC
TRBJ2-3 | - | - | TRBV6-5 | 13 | CASSPPGVDTQYF | TGTGCCAGCAGTCCACCAGGGGTTGATACGCAGTATTTT
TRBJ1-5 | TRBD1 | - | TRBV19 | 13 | CASRTGNGPPQHF | TGTGCCAGCCGGACAGGGAATGGTCCGCCCCAGCATTTT
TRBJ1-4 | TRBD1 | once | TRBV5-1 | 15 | CASSLVTGTNEKLFF | TGCGCCAGCAGCTTGGTGACAGGGACTAATGAAAAACTGTTTTTT
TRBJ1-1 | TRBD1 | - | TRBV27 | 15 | CASSLQGASYTEAFF | TGTGCCAGCAGTCTCCAGGGGGCTAGTTACACTGAAGCTTTCTTT
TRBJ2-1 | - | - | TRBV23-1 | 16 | CASSHPRVQTYNEQFF | TGCGCCAGCAGCCACCCCCGGGTTCAAACCTACAATGAGCAGTTCTTC
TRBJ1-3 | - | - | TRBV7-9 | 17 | CASSLVEAVISGNTIYF | TGTGCCAGCAGCTTAGTTGAAGCCGTCATCTCTGGAAACACCATATATTTT
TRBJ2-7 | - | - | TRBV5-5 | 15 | CASSLDSSAYYEQYF | TGTGCCAGCAGCTTGGACTCGAGCGCCTACTACGAGCAGTACTTC
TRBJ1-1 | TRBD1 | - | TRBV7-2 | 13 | CASSWAGQGKAFF | TGTGCCAGCAGCTGGGCTGGACAGGGGAAAGCTTTCTTT
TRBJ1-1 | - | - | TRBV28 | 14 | CASNTGNIFAEAFF | TGTGCCAGCAATACAGGGAATATCTTCGCTGAAGCTTTCTTT
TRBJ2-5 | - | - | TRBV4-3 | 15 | CASSQDGTDSWTQYF | TGCGCCAGCAGCCAAGATGGGACTGACTCCTGGACCCAGTACTTC
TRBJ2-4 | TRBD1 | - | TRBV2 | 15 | CASSGAGGLGNIQYF | TGTGCCAGCAGTGGGGCAGGGGGATTGGGAAACATTCAGTACTTC
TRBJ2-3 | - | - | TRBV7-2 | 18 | CASSLHGRGSTRGDTQYF | TGTGCCAGCAGCTTACACGGGCGAGGGAGTACACGGGGAGATACGCAGTATTTT
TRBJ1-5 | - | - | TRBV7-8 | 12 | CASSLVPTTQHF | TGTGCCAGCAGCTTAGTACCCACAACCCAGCATTTT
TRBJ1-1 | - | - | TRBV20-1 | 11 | CSAERGTEAFF | TGCAGTGCGGAACGGGGGACTGAAGCTTTCTTT
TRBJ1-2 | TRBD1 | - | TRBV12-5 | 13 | CASGALRLGQASF | TGTGCTAGTGGTGCACTCCGACTCGGACAGGCTTCCTTC
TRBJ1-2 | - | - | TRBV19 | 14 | CASSPAVSYGGYTF | TGTGCCAGTAGTCCTGCGGTATCATACGGGGGCTACACCTTC
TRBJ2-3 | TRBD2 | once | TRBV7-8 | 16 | CASSVLAGGNTDTQYF | TGTGCCAGCAGCGTACTAGCGGGGGGTAACACAGATACGCAGTATTTT
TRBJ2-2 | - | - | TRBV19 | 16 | CASSPRQVLNTGELFF | TGTGCCAGTAGTCCTCGACAGGTCTTGAACACCGGGGAGCTGTTTTTT
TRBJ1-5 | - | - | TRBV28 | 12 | CASRAANQPQHF | TGTGCCAGCAGGGCTGCCAATCAGCCCCAGCATTTT
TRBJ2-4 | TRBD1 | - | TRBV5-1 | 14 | CASSLEGAKDIQYF | TGCGCCAGCAGCTTGGAGGGGGCGAAGGACATTCAGTACTTC
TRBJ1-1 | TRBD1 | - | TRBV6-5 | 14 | CASSFDRGGTEAFF | TGTGCCAGCAGTTTCGACAGGGGGGGCACTGAAGCTTTCTTT